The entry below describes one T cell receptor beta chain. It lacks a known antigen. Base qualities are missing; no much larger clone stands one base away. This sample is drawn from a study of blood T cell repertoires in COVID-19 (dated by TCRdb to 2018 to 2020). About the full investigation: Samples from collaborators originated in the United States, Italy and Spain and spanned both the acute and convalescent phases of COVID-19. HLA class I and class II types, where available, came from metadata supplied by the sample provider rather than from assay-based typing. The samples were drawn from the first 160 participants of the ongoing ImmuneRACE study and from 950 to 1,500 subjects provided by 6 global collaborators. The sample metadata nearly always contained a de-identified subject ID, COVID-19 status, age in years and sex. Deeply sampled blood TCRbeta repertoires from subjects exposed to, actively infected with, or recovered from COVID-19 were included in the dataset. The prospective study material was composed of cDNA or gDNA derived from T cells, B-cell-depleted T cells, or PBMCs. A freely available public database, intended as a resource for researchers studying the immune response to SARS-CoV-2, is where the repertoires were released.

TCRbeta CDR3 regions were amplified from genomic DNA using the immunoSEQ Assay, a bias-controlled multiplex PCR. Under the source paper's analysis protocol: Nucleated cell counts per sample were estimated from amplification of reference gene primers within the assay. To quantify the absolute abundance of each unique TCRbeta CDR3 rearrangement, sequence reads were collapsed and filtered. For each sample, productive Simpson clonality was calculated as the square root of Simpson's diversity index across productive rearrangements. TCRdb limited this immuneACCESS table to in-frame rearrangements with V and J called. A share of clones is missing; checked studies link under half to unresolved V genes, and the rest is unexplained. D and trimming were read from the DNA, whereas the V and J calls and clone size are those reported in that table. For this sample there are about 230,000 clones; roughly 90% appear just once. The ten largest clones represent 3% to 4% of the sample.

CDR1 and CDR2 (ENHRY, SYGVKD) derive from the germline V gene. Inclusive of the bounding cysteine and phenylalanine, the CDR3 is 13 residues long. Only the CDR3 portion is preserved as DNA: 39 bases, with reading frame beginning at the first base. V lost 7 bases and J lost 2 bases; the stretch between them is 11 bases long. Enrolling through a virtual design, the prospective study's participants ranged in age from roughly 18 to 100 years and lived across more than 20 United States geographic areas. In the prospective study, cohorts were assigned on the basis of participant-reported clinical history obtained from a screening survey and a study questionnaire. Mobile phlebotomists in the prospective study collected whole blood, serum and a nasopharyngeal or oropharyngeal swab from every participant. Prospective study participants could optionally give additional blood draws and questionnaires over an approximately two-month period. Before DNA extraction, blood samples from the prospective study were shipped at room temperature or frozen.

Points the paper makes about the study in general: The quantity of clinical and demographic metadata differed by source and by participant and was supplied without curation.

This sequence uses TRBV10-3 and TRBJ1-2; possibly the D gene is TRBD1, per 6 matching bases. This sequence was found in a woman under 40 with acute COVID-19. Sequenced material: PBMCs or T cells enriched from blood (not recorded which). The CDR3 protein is CAITEGQNYGYTF. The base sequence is TGTGCCATCACCGAGGGACAAAACTATGGCTACACCTTC.